Included here is one T cell receptor beta chain sequence, with context. This sample was taken from a study of blood T cell repertoires in COVID-19. About the study: From the United States, Italy and Spain came samples of acute and convalescent COVID-19.

Assay: immunoSEQ multiplex PCR; the TCRdb copy retains only in-frame clones and omits some. The top ten clones hold around a sixth of a sample with some 52,000 clones, more than 85% of them seen once. The V gene lost 1 base and the J gene lost 3 bases, with 10 bases spanning the gap. CDR1 is SGHTA and CDR2 is FQGNSA in the germline V gene. The CDR3 sequence is 15 residues long. The specimen sequenced was peripheral blood. The source is a human donor with active COVID-19. The donor label of this sample is uncertain. V usage is TRBV7-2 and J usage is TRBJ2-1; D is unclear. The CDR3 loop reads CASSLDQTYYNEQFF. The CDR3 DNA reads TGTGCCAGCAGCTTAGACCAGACTTACTACAATGAGCAGTTCTTC. The variable domain in full, completed from reference TRBV7-2 and TRBJ2-1, reads GAGVSQSPSNKVTEKGKDVELRCDPISGHTALYWYRQSLGQGLEFLIYFQGNSAPDKSGLPSDRFSAERTGGSVSTLTIQRTQQEDSAVYLCASSLDQTYYNEQFFGPGTRLTVL.